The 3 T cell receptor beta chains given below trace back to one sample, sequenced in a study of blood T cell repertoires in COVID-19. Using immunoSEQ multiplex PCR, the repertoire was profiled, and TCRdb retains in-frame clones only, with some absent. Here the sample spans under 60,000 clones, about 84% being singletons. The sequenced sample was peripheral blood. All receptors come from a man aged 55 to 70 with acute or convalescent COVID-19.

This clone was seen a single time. The CDR3 sequence is CASSQGGYNEQFF. CDR3 DNA sequence: TGCGCCAGCAGCCAGGGCGGGTACAATGAGCAGTTCTTC. The V gene is TRBV4-1, the J gene TRBJ2-1, with D perhaps TRBD2 (5 bases). The V gene's germline CDR1 is MGHRA and CDR2 YSYEKL. Between the trimmed V and J ends, which lost 3 bases and 4 bases, there was a span of 7 bases. The CDR3 loop spans 13 amino acids.

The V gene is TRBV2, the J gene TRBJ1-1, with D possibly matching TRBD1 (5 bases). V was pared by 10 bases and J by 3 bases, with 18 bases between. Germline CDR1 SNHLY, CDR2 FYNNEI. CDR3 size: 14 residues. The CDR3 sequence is CATFSGRGDTEAFF. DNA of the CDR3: TGTGCCACTTTCTCGGGACGGGGGGACACTGAAGCTTTCTTT.

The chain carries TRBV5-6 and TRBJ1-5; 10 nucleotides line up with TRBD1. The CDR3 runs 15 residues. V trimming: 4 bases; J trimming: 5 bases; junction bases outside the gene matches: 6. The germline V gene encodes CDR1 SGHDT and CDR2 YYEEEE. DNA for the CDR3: TGTGCCAGCAGCCCCCGGGACAGGGGAGATCAGCCCCAGCATTTT. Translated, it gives CASSPRDRGDQPQHF.